A single sample gave rise to the 14 T cell receptor beta chains below, sequenced in a study of blood T cell repertoires in COVID-19. Here immunoSEQ multiplex PCR was the method, and the copy in TCRdb shows in-frame clones only, minus some. Of about 46,000 clones in the sample, 80% to 90% were seen once. Sample: peripheral blood. These receptors originate from a man over 45 with acute or convalescent COVID-19.

This chain joins TRBV7-2 and TRBJ2-3, with TRBD2 matching 10 bases. Germline assignment: CDR1 SGHTA and CDR2 FQGNSA. CDR3 size: 16 residues. V shed 5 bases and J 4 bases; nucleotides not matched to a gene: 9. This CDR3 is CASSLSGGASADTQYF. The CDR3 DNA is TGTGCCAGCAGCCTAAGCGGGGGGGCATCGGCAGATACGCAGTATTTT.

The chain recombines TRBV6-5 with TRBJ2-2; D remains unclear. V lost 5 bases and J 2 bases, leaving 12 bases between the germline ends. From germline, CDR1 is MNHEY and CDR2 SVGAGI. The CDR3 contains 15 residues. CDR3 sequence: CASSPTLLNTGELFF. In nucleotides, the CDR3 is TGTGCCAGCAGTCCTACCCTCCTAAACACCGGGGAGCTGTTTTTT.

This chain joins TRBV5-1 and TRBJ2-5, with 8 bases fitting TRBD1. Germline trimming cut 1 base from V and 5 bases from J; bases unmatched to any gene: 4. This CDR3 comprises 14 residues. Germline V gene sequence: CDR1 SGHRS, CDR2 YFSETQ. For the CDR3, the DNA is TGCGCCAGCAGCTTGTCAGGGGGCTTGGAGACCCAGTACTTC. Its protein is CASSLSGGLETQYF. Full variable domain (remainder filled in from reference TRBV5-1 and TRBJ2-5): KAGVTQTPRYLIKTRGQQVTLSCSPISGHRSVSWYQQTPGQGLQFLFEYFSETQRNKGNFPGRFSGRQFSNSRSEMNVSTLELGDSALYLCASSLSGGLETQYFGPGTRLLVL.

The chain recombines TRBV28 with TRBJ2-7; TRBD2 is a possible D gene (6 bases). Trimming took 4 bases from V and 2 from J, leaving 15 bases between them. Looked up from germline, CDR1 is MDHEN and CDR2 is SYDVKM. The CDR3 length is 15 residues. CDR3 sequence (DNA): TGTGCCAGCAGTTCCTTAGGAGGGGTCCCCTACGAGCAGTACTTC. It translates to CASSSLGGVPYEQYF.

J is TRBJ1-1 and V is TRBV19, with D unresolved. Trimming left V 4 bases short and J 5 bases short, with 8 bases between. Germline CDR1 LNHDA, CDR2 SQIVND (reference sequence). The CDR3 loop spans 12 amino acids. In DNA form, the CDR3 reads TGTGCCAGTAGTACAGGTGTAACTGAAGCTTTCTTT. Its translation: CASSTGVTEAFF.

This chain uses TRBV3-1 (or the pseudogene TRBV3-2) with TRBJ2-1; TRBD1 matches 7 bases. The germline V gene encodes CDR1 LGHDT and CDR2 YNNKEL (reference sequence). The trim removed 1 base at V and 3 bases at J, leaving 0 bases unmatched. The CDR3 has 14 amino acids. CDR3 sequence (DNA): TGTGCCAGCAGCCAAGGACAGGGCTACAATGAGCAGTTCTTC. Protein: CASSQGQGYNEQFF.

This CDR3 is CASTFQGKEKLFF. CDR3 bases: TGTGCCAGTACGTTCCAGGGAAAAGAAAAACTGTTTTTT. This chain joins TRBV19 and TRBJ1-4; D perhaps matches TRBD1 (5 bases). CDR1 is LNHDA, CDR2 SQIVND, per germline (reference sequence). Trimming stripped 7 bases from V and 8 bases from J, with 14 bases between. CDR3 size: 13 residues.

This chain joins TRBV7-3 and TRBJ2-6, with TRBD1 identical over 9 bases. The CDR3 sequence is 18 residues long. Germline CDR1 reads SGHTA; CDR2 reads FQGTGA. J gave up 0 bases and V 4 bases, and 7 bases lay outside the gene matches. The CDR3 loop is CASSYSGTGSSGANVLTF. The DNA of the CDR3 is TGTGCCAGCAGCTATTCCGGGACAGGGTCCTCTGGGGCCAACGTCCTGACTTTC.

The chain employs TRBV19 and TRBJ2-1; D might be TRBD2 (7 bases). Germline CDR1 and CDR2: LNHDA and SQIVND (reference sequence). The CDR3 length is 14 residues. Trimming took off 3 bases at V and 5 bases at J, with 11 bases between the two ends. The CDR3 loop reads CASSIGGGDNEQFF. The CDR3 coding sequence is TGTGCCAGTAGTATTGGCGGGGGCGACAATGAGCAGTTCTTC.

This CDR3 reads CASSADGTGGSYEQFF. CDR3 in DNA: TGTGCCAGCAGCGCCGACGGGACAGGGGGTTCTTATGAGCAGTTCTTC. This chain joins TRBV9 and TRBJ2-1, with 11 bases aligning to TRBD1. CDR1 is SGDLS and CDR2 is YYNGEE in the germline V gene. The CDR3 has 16 amino acids. With 3 bases clipped from V and 8 bases from J, the junction kept 10 bases outside the gene matches. The full variable domain, rest sourced from reference TRBV9 and TRBJ2-1, is DSGVTQTPKHLITATGQRVTLRCSPRSGDLSVYWYQQSLDQGLQFLIQYYNGEERAKGNILERFSAQQFPDLHSELNLSSLELGDSALYFCASSADGTGGSYEQFFGPGTRLTVL.

This sequence joins TRBV5-4 and TRBJ2-6, with D hard to call. Trimming took 3 bases from V and 0 from J, leaving 7 bases between them. Germline V gives CDR1 SGHNT, CDR2 YYREEE (reference sequence). This CDR3 contains 15 residues. The CDR3 here is CASSSQISGANVLTF. The CDR3 nucleotides read TGTGCCAGCAGCTCCCAGATCTCTGGGGCCAACGTCCTGACTTTC.

The chain links TRBV5-4 to TRBJ1-3; 7 bases agree with TRBD1. The CDR3 totals 16 residues. The germline CDR1 and CDR2 sequences are SGHNT and YYREEE (reference sequence). The ends lost 4 bases at V and 4 bases at J; junction bases unmatched: 11. This CDR3 is CASSDRQGSVGNTIYF. DNA of the CDR3: TGTGCCAGCAGCGACCGACAGGGAAGCGTCGGAAACACCATATATTTT.

The chain combines TRBV5-1 with TRBJ1-1, with 9 positions matching TRBD1. The V segment lost 4 bases and the J segment 5 bases; nucleotides outside the gene matches: 6. The CDR3 covers 14 residues. CDR1 SGHRS and CDR2 YFSETQ come from the germline V gene. This chain's CDR3 is CASSGTGILTEAFF. CDR3 coding DNA: TGCGCCAGCAGCGGGACAGGGATCTTGACTGAAGCTTTCTTT.

The V and J genes are TRBV2 and TRBJ2-2, with TRBD2 identical over 10 bases. J gave up 5 bases and V 4 bases, and 13 bases lay outside the gene matches. The CDR3 sequence is 18 residues long. Germline V gives CDR1 SNHLY, CDR2 FYNNEI. The CDR3 region is CASSVGLAGDRRTGELFF. CDR3 DNA sequence: TGTGCCAGCAGTGTAGGGCTAGCGGGAGATCGGAGGACCGGGGAGCTGTTTTTT.